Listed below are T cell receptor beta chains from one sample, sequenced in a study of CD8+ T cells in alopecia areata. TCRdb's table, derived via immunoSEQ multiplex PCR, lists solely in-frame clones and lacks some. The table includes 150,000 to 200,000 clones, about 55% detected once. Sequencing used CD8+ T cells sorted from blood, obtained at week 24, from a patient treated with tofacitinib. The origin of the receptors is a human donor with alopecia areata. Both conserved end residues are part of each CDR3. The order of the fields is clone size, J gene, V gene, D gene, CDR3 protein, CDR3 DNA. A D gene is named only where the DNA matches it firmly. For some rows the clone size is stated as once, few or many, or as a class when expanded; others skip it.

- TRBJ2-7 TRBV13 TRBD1 CASSWTGGSNEQYF TGTGCCAGCAGCTGGACAGGGGGCTCGAACGAGCAGTACTTC
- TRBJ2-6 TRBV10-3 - CAISEFVRTSTSGANVLTF TGTGCCATCAGTGAGTTTGTGAGAACTTCTACCTCTGGGGCCAACGTCCTGACTTTC
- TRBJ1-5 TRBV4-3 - CASSQDRQLNQPQHF TGCGCCAGCAGCCAAGATCGGCAGCTTAATCAGCCCCAGCATTTT
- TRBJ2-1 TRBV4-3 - CASSQIGTGLSSYNEQFF TGCGCCAGCAGCCAAATAGGGACGGGGCTAAGCTCCTACAATGAGCAGTTCTTC
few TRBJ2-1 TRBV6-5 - CASGMSSYNEQFF TGTGCCAGCGGGATGAGCTCCTACAATGAGCAGTTCTTC
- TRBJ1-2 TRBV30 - CAWSVLGGSGDGYTF TGTGCCTGGAGTGTACTGGGGGGGTCGGGAGATGGCTACACCTTC
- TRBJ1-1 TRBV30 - CAWSVGVTNAEAFF TGTGCCTGGAGTGTAGGCGTAACTAACGCTGAAGCTTTCTTT
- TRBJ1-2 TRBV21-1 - CASSKVGGGDGVCYTF TGTGCCAGCAGCAAAGTTGGCGGGGGCGACGGGGTTTGTTACACCTTC
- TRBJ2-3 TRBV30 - CAWNRVTDTQYF TGTGCCTGGAACAGGGTTACAGATACGCAGTATTTT
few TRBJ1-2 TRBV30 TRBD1 CAWSVYPKTGTGNYGYTF TGTGCCTGGAGTGTGTACCCTAAAACCGGGACAGGGAACTATGGCTACACCTTC
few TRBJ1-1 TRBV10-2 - CASRKLGGPEAFF TGCGCCAGCAGAAAACTGGGTGGGCCTGAAGCTTTCTTT
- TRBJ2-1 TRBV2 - CASSEFVVNEQFF TGTGCCAGCAGTGAATTCGTAGTAAATGAGCAGTTCTTC
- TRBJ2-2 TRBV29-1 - CSVPLGTTGELFF TGCAGCGTCCCACTGGGGACCACCGGGGAGCTGTTTTTT
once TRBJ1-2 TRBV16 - CASSQTTPRGGEGYTF TGTGCCAGCAGCCAAACCACCCCGAGGGGGGGCGAAGGCTACACCTTC
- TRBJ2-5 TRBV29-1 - CSVEDRDLQETQYF TGCAGCGTTGAAGATAGGGATCTTCAAGAGACCCAGTACTTC
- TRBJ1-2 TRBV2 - CASSPTAGIYGYTF TGTGCCAGCAGTCCTACGGCAGGAATCTATGGCTACACCTTC
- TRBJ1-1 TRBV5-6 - CASSFPQGLEAFF TGTGCCAGCAGCTTCCCGCAGGGACTTGAAGCTTTCTTT
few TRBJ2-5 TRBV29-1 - CSAPGQETQYF TGCAGCGCCCCGGGACAAGAGACCCAGTACTTC
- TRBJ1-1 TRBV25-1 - CASSGGNTEAFF TGTGCCAGCAGTGGGGGGAACACTGAAGCTTTCTTT
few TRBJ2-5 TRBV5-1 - CASSLYTGSRETQYF TGCGCCAGCAGCTTGTATACAGGGTCCAGGGAGACCCAGTACTTC
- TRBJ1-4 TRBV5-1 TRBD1 CASSLEGQRPTTNEKLFF TGCGCCAGCAGCTTGGAGGGACAGAGACCAACAACTAATGAAAAACTGTTTTTT
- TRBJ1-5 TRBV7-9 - CASSLGGQPQHF TGTGCCAGCAGCTTAGGCGGTCAGCCCCAGCATTTT
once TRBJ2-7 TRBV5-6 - CASSLGAGTIF TGTGCCAGCAGCTTGGGGGCGGGGACGATCTTC
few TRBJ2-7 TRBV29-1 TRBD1 CSVGGTGPDPRQYF TGCAGCGTAGGAGGGACAGGTCCGGACCCACGCCAATACTTC
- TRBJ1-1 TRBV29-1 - CSVEDDGPGAFF TGCAGCGTTGAAGATGACGGTCCCGGAGCTTTCTTT
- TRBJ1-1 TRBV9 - CATGRTVGTEAFF TGTGCCACCGGACGGACCGTGGGCACTGAAGCTTTCTTT